The 23 T cell receptor beta chains below all came from one sample that was sequenced in a study of cytomegalovirus exposure and HLA in healthy donors. Use of 60 Vbeta and 13 Jbeta primers characterized the PCR. The data were produced by immunoSEQ multiplex PCR, yet TCRdb's version contains in-frame clones alone and is incomplete. The repertoire holds about 160,000 clones, with roughly 80% as singletons. Sequencing was carried out using PBMCs. The receptors here all came from a man younger than 45 in good health and CMV-seronegative.

This clone was seen just once. The V and J genes are TRBV4-2 and TRBJ1-5; D is perhaps TRBD1 (5 bases). Between the trimmed V and J ends, which lost 0 bases and 3 bases, there was a span of 12 bases. The CDR3 loop spans 16 amino acids. CDR1 and CDR2 (germline): LGHNA, YNFKEQ. CDR3 DNA: TGTGCCAGCAGCCAAGAGGGGCAGGGTGACAATCAGCCCCAGCATTTT. It encodes CASSQEGQGDNQPQHF.

This chain uses TRBV18 with TRBJ2-3; 7 nucleotides agree with TRBD2. The CDR3 extends over 16 amino acids. Trimming at V came to 1 base and at J to 1 base, leaving 5 bases not matched to a gene. CDR1 and CDR2 from the germline V gene are KGHSH and LQKENI. The CDR3 coding sequence is TGTGCCAGCTCACCACGGTCTGCGGGGGGCACAGATACGCAGTATTTT. It yields the protein CASSPRSAGGTDTQYF. Complete variable domain (other parts from reference TRBV18 and TRBJ2-3): NAGVMQNPRHLVRRRGQEARLRCSPMKGHSHVYWYRQLPEEGLKFMVYLQKENIIDESGMPKERFSAEFPKEGPSILRIQQVVRGDSAAYFCASSPRSAGGTDTQYFGPGTRLTVL.

The chain recombines TRBV10-3 with TRBJ1-5; D is ambiguous. Germline V gene sequence: CDR1 ENHRY, CDR2 SYGVKD. V lost 10 bases, J lost 6 bases, and 19 bases lay in between. There are 14 residues in the CDR3. CDR3 coding DNA: TGTGCCAGCTCTTTTGAGGCCCCCGGTCAGCCCCAGCATTTT. Translating it yields CASSFEAPGQPQHF.

J is TRBJ2-1 and V is TRBV2; the D is unclear. Germline lookup yields CDR1 SNHLY and CDR2 FYNNEI. The CDR3 runs to 14 residues. V dropped 7 bases and J dropped 8 bases, with 18 bases sitting between them. The CDR3 spells CASTLGADTDEQFF. CDR3 bases: TGTGCCAGCACTTTGGGCGCCGATACCGATGAGCAGTTCTTC.

The chain combines TRBV7-9 with TRBJ1-4; a weak D match, TRBD1 (5 bases). Trimming stripped 1 base from V and 8 bases from J, with 17 bases between. CDR1 is SEHNR and CDR2 is FQNEAQ in the germline V gene (reference sequence). This CDR3 contains 16 residues. CDR3 coding DNA: TGTGCCAGCAGCTTAGAGGCGACAGAGCTCAGAGAAAAACTGTTTTTT. This translates into CASSLEATELREKLFF.

CDR3 amino acids: CASGRGRETQYF. In DNA, the CDR3 is TGTGCTAGTGGCCGGGGTAGGGAGACCCAGTACTTC. V gene TRBV12-5 combines with J gene TRBJ2-5; weak D call: TRBD2 (5 bases). CDR3 length: 12 amino acids. Trimming stripped 6 bases from V and 5 bases from J, with 10 bases between. The germline gives CDR1 LGHNT, CDR2 FRNRAP.

This chain connects TRBV6-1 to TRBJ2-7; D is ambiguous. V was cut by 6 bases and J by 2 bases, with 11 bases left in between. This CDR3 has 13 amino acids. Germline-derived CDR1 and CDR2 are MNHNS and SASEGT. As DNA, the CDR3 is TGTGCCAGCAGGGCCCTGGCTCCCTACGAGCAGTACTTC. Its protein product is CASRALAPYEQYF.

The chain recombines TRBV7-9 with TRBJ1-3; D gene unclear. Germline V CDR1 and CDR2: SEHNR, FQNEAQ (reference sequence). V was clipped by 1 base and J by 3 bases, with 10 bases between them. This CDR3 spans 15 amino acids. The CDR3 region is CASSLEREGGNTIYF. The CDR3 DNA is TGTGCCAGCAGCTTAGAGAGGGAGGGTGGAAACACCATATATTTT.

The CDR3 DNA follows: TGTGCCAGCAGTGAAGCGTATAAAGACACCTACACTGAAGCTTTCTTT. Its protein product is CASSEAYKDTYTEAFF. The genes are TRBV6-1 and TRBJ1-1; D remains ambiguous. Per the germline V gene, CDR1 is MNHNS and CDR2 is SASEGT. There are 16 residues in the CDR3. The V and J ends lost 0 bases and 3 bases respectively, with 14 bases between them.

The chain is built from TRBV5-8 and TRBJ2-7; 11 positions agree with TRBD2. The junction had 9 bases not matched to a gene; V was cut back by 5 bases and J by 2 bases. The CDR3 length is 16 residues. Germline lookup yields CDR1 SGHTS and CDR2 YDEGEE. The CDR3: CASRPGGSGRAYEQYF. For the CDR3, the DNA is TGTGCCAGCAGACCAGGGGGTAGCGGGAGGGCCTACGAGCAGTACTTC.

The genes are TRBV5-4 and TRBJ2-2, with 7 bases fitting TRBD1. Losses at the gene ends were 3 bases for V and 1 base for J; bases not matched to a gene: 0. The CDR3 length is 14 residues. The germline V gene has CDR1 SGHNT and CDR2 YYREEE (reference sequence). As DNA, the CDR3 is TGTGCCAGCAGCTGGACAGGGAACACCGGGGAGCTGTTTTTT. This encodes CASSWTGNTGELFF.

The chain joins TRBV11-2 to TRBJ2-3; D remains ambiguous. The germline gives CDR1 SGHAT, CDR2 FQNNGV. This CDR3 spans 15 amino acids. Trimming removed 1 base from V and 11 bases from J, with 19 bases in between. CDR3 protein: CASSLGSANGEEQYF. CDR3 DNA: TGTGCCAGCAGCTTAGGTTCTGCGAACGGAGAAGAGCAGTATTTT.

The chain has TRBV4-1 and TRBJ2-2; D uncertain. Trimming removed 1 base from V and 6 bases from J, with 12 bases in between. The CDR3 totals 15 residues. Germline CDR1 reads MGHRA; CDR2 reads YSYEKL. CDR3 sequence (DNA): TGCGCCAGCAGCCAAGGATTCACATTGTCCGGGGAGCTGTTTTTT. Translating it yields CASSQGFTLSGELFF.

The genes are TRBV6-5 and TRBJ2-7, with a tentative D call TRBD2 (6 bases). V was clipped by 7 bases and J by 4 bases, with 11 bases between them. The V gene's germline CDR1 is MNHEY and CDR2 SVGAGI. This CDR3 has 12 residues. The CDR3 is CASNNGGYEQYF. As DNA, the CDR3 is TGTGCCAGCAATAACGGGGGATACGAGCAGTACTTC.

The chain has TRBV27 and TRBJ1-2; a possible D gene is TRBD1 (6 bases). V was clipped by 0 bases and J by 1 base, with 12 bases between them. The V gene's germline CDR1 is MNHEY and CDR2 SMNVEV (reference sequence). This CDR3 spans 16 amino acids. CDR3 sequence (DNA): TGTGCCAGCAGTTTATCGGGGGCCGCCGGTAACTATGGCTACACCTTC. This encodes CASSLSGAAGNYGYTF.

For the CDR3, the DNA is TGCGCCAGCAGCCCGCTGCGGGCTAGCGGGGAATATGGCGAGCAGTACTTC. It translates to CASSPLRASGEYGEQYF. This chain uses TRBV4-1 with TRBJ2-7, with TRBD2 matching 9 bases. The V gene's germline CDR1 is MGHRA and CDR2 YSYEKL. The CDR3 is 17 amino acids. The junction had 16 bases not matched to a gene; V was cut back by 4 bases and J by 6 bases.

This clone was observed a single time. V gene TRBV15 combines with J gene TRBJ1-4; possible D gene TRBD1, 5 bases. CDR1 and CDR2 from the germline V gene are LNHNV and YYDKDF (reference sequence). This CDR3 region has 14 residues. Trimming took 7 bases from V and 4 from J, leaving 13 bases between them. CDR3 protein: CATTPVGVNEKLFF. CDR3 sequence (DNA): TGTGCCACCACCCCCGTAGGGGTTAATGAAAAACTGTTTTTT.

This clone was detected a few times. This chain uses TRBV7-6 with TRBJ2-5; possible D gene TRBD1, 6 bases. CDR3 length equals 15 residues. Trimming stripped 1 base from V and 2 bases from J, with 11 bases between. The germline gives CDR1 SGHVS, CDR2 FNYEAQ. The CDR3 DNA reads as TGTGCCAGCAGCTTAGACCCACAGGGTCAAGAGACCCAGTACTTC. It yields the protein CASSLDPQGQETQYF.

This clone was counted between two and nine times. V gene TRBV5-5 combines with J gene TRBJ1-1; 8 bases agree with TRBD1. V shed 2 bases, J shed 2 bases, and the junction held 8 bases outside the gene matches. The germline V gene has CDR1 SGHKS and CDR2 YYEKEE (reference sequence). The CDR3 has 16 residues. The CDR3 DNA reads TGTGCCAGCAGCTTAAGACAGGGGATAACTAACACTGAAGCTTTCTTT. It yields the protein CASSLRQGITNTEAFF.

The V call is TRBV27, the J call TRBJ2-1; 10 nucleotides match TRBD2. CDR1 MNHEY and CDR2 SMNVEV come from the germline V gene (reference sequence). CDR3 length equals 17 residues. The V and J ends lost 6 bases and 4 bases, in that order; junction bases with no gene match: 12. CDR3 in amino acids: CASSPGTLAGTYNEQFF. The CDR3 region has the DNA TGTGCCAGCAGCCCTGGAACACTAGCGGGAACTTACAATGAGCAGTTCTTC.

V is TRBV10-2 and J is TRBJ2-3; 8 bases agree with TRBD2. With V trimmed by 8 bases and J by 2 bases, 6 bases remained unmatched. This CDR3 has 14 residues. Per germline, CDR1 WSHSY and CDR2 SAAADI. In nucleotides, the CDR3 is TGCGCCAGCGGTTCGGGGGGGGTCACAGATACGCAGTATTTT. Amino acid sequence: CASGSGGVTDTQYF.

This sequence joins TRBV7-9 and TRBJ2-1; 9 nucleotides align to TRBD2. J gave up 8 bases and V 4 bases, and 21 bases lay outside the gene matches. CDR3 length equals 19 residues. Germline V gene data show CDR1 as SEHNR and CDR2 as FQNEAQ (reference sequence). CDR3 protein: CASSSRPGTAGGPNDEQFF. DNA of the CDR3: TGTGCCAGCAGCTCCCGGCCCGGGACGGCGGGAGGGCCGAACGATGAGCAGTTCTTC.

The CDR3 DNA reads as TGTGCCAGCAGCCCAGGACAGGGTACTGAAGCTTTCTTT. It is translated as CASSPGQGTEAFF. This chain connects TRBV7-6 to TRBJ1-1, with 8 bases matching TRBD1. Germline loops: CDR1 SGHVS, CDR2 FNYEAQ. The V segment lost 5 bases and the J segment 5 bases; nucleotides outside the gene matches: 4. This CDR3 has 13 residues.